This is a list of T cell receptor beta chains from one sample in a study of blood T cell repertoires in COVID-19. Generated by immunoSEQ multiplex PCR, the TCRdb table keeps only in-frame clones and is missing some. Among about 140,000 clones listed, 75% to 80% were seen once. Sample: peripheral blood. The receptors derive from a woman between 50 and 59 years old with active or convalescent COVID-19. Both conserved end residues are part of each CDR3. Each record gives: D gene, V gene, clone size, J gene, CDR3 DNA, CDR3 protein. D genes are given only for firm matches. Some rows mark clone size as missing; the rest say once, few, many or name a class of expanded clone.

>TRBD1|TRBV6-6|once|TRBJ1-2
TGTGCCAGCAGTGCTGACAGGGTCTATGGCTACACCTTC
CASSADRVYGYTF
>NA|TRBV2|once|TRBJ1-2
TGTGCCAGCAGTCTTCAGGGAATAGGGGGCTACACCTTC
CASSLQGIGGYTF
>NA|TRBV7-9|NA|TRBJ1-2
TGTGCCAGCAGCCCATTCGGGGTCGTGGTCGGCTACACCTTC
CASSPFGVVVGYTF
>TRBD2|TRBV19|NA|TRBJ2-1
TGTGCCAGTAGTAAGCAAGTTGCGGGAGAACATGAGCAGTTCTTC
CASSKQVAGEHEQFF
>TRBD1|TRBV5-6|NA|TRBJ1-6
TGTGCCAGCAGCTTGGACAGGGGAGTAAATTCACCCCTCCACTTT
CASSLDRGVNSPLHF
>TRBD1|TRBV5-1|NA|TRBJ1-4
TGCGCCAGCAGCTACGGACAGGGTGAAGAAAAACTGTTTTTT
CASSYGQGEEKLFF
>TRBD2|TRBV18|NA|TRBJ2-7
TGTGCCAGCTCACCGCCACTTTCTAGCGGGAGCCACGAGCAGTACTTC
CASSPPLSSGSHEQYF
>NA|TRBV14|NA|TRBJ2-7
TGTGCCAGCAGCCAAGATCCTGGGACACCGGGCCGCTACGAGCAGTACTTC
CASSQDPGTPGRYEQYF
>NA|TRBV9|NA|TRBJ1-2
TGTGCCAGTAGGGGGTCGGCTAACTATGGCTACACCTTC
CASRGSANYGYTF
>NA|TRBV4-1|NA|TRBJ2-3
TGCGCCAGCAGCCAAGATCGTCCGGGAGCGACAGATACGCAGTATTTT
CASSQDRPGATDTQYF
>NA|TRBV19|once|TRBJ2-1
TGTGCCAGTAGTATACCATACAGGGCGGTCTACAATGAGCAGTTCTTC
CASSIPYRAVYNEQFF
>NA|TRBV30|NA|TRBJ1-1
TGTGCCTGGCTGGGGGGAGGCGTGAACACTGAAGCTTTCTTT
CAWLGGGVNTEAFF
>TRBD2|TRBV7-3|NA|TRBJ2-5
TGTGCCAGCAGCTCGCGGGAGGTGAGCGGGGTGGGGCAAGAGACCCAGTACTTC
CASSSREVSGVGQETQYF
>NA|TRBV24-1|NA|TRBJ2-5
TGTGCCACCAGTGATTGGCAGGAGACCCAGTACTTC
CATSDWQETQYF
>TRBD1|TRBV30|NA|TRBJ1-3
TGTGCCTGGAGTGTATGGACAGGCGCCATATATTTT
CAWSVWTGAIYF
>NA|TRBV28|NA|TRBJ1-2
TGTGCCAGCAGTTCCCTCCGGGTGGGCTACACCTTC
CASSSLRVGYTF
>TRBD2|TRBV9|NA|TRBJ2-3
TGTGCCAGCAGCGTAGCGGGGACTAGCGGGAGGATAACCACAGATACGCAGTATTTT
CASSVAGTSGRITTDTQYF
>TRBD2|TRBV19|few|TRBJ2-1
TGTGCCAGTAGTAGGGGACTAGCTGATGAGCAGTTCTTC
CASSRGLADEQFF
>NA|TRBV5-6|NA|TRBJ1-5
TGTGCCAGCAGCTTTGGTGGAGTTTATAGCAATCAGCCCCAGCATTTT
CASSFGGVYSNQPQHF
>NA|TRBV6-5|NA|TRBJ1-1
TGTGCCAGCAGTTTGACACAGGCGAACACTGAAGCTTTCTTT
CASSLTQANTEAFF
>TRBD1|TRBV16|NA|TRBJ2-3
TGTGCCAGCAGCCAATCGGGACAGGGAACAGATACGCAGTATTTT
CASSQSGQGTDTQYF
>TRBD2|TRBV7-9|NA|TRBJ2-3
TGTGCCAGCAGCCCAGAGGGGTCTAGCGGGAGGGATACGCAGTATTTT
CASSPEGSSGRDTQYF
>NA|TRBV12-3/TRBV12-4|NA|TRBJ1-1
TGTGCCAGCCTGAGGGAGCGGAACACTGAAGCTTTCTTT
CASLRERNTEAFF
>NA|TRBV19|NA|TRBJ1-6
TGTGCCAGTAGTACGCGGAGGATGGATAATTCACCCCTCCACTTT
CASSTRRMDNSPLHF
>NA|TRBV7-7|NA|TRBJ1-1
TGTGCTAGCAGCACAAGGAGCCGATCGAACACTGAAGCTTTCTTT
CASSTRSRSNTEAFF
>NA|TRBV6-4|NA|TRBJ1-6
TGTGCCAGCAGTCGGGATGTTGGGGAGTCACCCCTCCACTTT
CASSRDVGESPLHF
>NA|TRBV9|NA|TRBJ1-3
TGTGCCAGCAGCGTAGAAACAGCTGGAAACACCATATATTTT
CASSVETAGNTIYF
>NA|TRBV12-3/TRBV12-4|NA|TRBJ1-1
TGTGCCAGCAGCCTACTACAGGGAGGGGAAGCTTTCTTT
CASSLLQGGEAFF
>NA|TRBV2|NA|TRBJ2-3
TGTGCCAGCAGTGAAAGAGAGGCAGGGAGGCCCACAGATACGCAGTATTTT
CASSEREAGRPTDTQYF
>TRBD1|TRBV7-9|NA|TRBJ1-1
TGTGCCAGCAGCCTAGGACAGGGCGCTGAAGCTTTCTTT
CASSLGQGAEAFF
>TRBD1|TRBV24-1|NA|TRBJ1-2
TGTGCCACCAGTGACCCCCGGACAGGGTTTTGTTGGAATGGCTACACCTTC
CATSDPRTGFCWNGYTF
>NA|TRBV7-7|NA|TRBJ2-2
TGTGCTAGCAGCCCACGGGTCGGCTCCGGGGAGCTGTTTTTT
CASSPRVGSGELFF
>NA|TRBV4-1|NA|TRBJ1-6
TGCGCCAGCAGCCAAGATAAGAGACAGTCTAATTCACCCCTCCACTTT
CASSQDKRQSNSPLHF
>TRBD1|TRBV5-6|NA|TRBJ1-6
TGTGCCAGCAGCGGCCGGGACAGGGCGATAAATTCACCCCTCCACTTT
CASSGRDRAINSPLHF
>TRBD1|TRBV20-1|NA|TRBJ2-1
TGCAGTGCGGGACAGGCCCGTGAGCAGTTCTTC
CSAGQAREQFF
>NA|TRBV24-1|NA|TRBJ2-3
TGTGCCACCAGTTCTCCGGGGGAGACAGATACGCAGTATTTT
CATSSPGETDTQYF
>NA|TRBV7-2|NA|TRBJ1-1
TGTGCCAGCAGCGTAGACAGTACCACTGAAGCTTTCTTT
CASSVDSTTEAFF
>TRBD2|TRBV19|NA|TRBJ2-5
TGTGCCAGTAGTCGCAGGGTGGCGGGAGGCCAGGAGACCCAGTACTTC
CASSRRVAGGQETQYF
>NA|TRBV5-1|NA|TRBJ2-5
TGCGCCAGCAGCTTAGGCGGGGCCGCCGGGGGAGAGACCCAGTACTTC
CASSLGGAAGGETQYF
>NA|TRBV18|once|TRBJ2-3
TGTGCCAGCTCTCTGTACCCAGCGGGCCTCGATGATGCGCAGTATTTT
CASSLYPAGLDDAQYF
>TRBD1|TRBV19|NA|TRBJ2-7
TGTGCCAGTAGTCCCGGGCCCGAGGGGGCATACGAGCAGTACTTC
CASSPGPEGAYEQYF
>TRBD1|TRBV3-1/TRBV3-2|NA|TRBJ1-2
TGTGCCAGCAGCCGCACGACAGGGACCTATGGCTACACCTTC
CASSRTTGTYGYTF